This is a list of T cell receptor beta chains from one sample in a study of blood T cell repertoires in COVID-19. Clones were read by immunoSEQ multiplex PCR, and TCRdb kept only the in-frame ones, dropping some. Among 250,000 or so clones listed, roughly 90% were seen once. Sequences were obtained from peripheral blood. The source is a woman in her sixties with acute or convalescent COVID-19. The CDR3 runs from the conserved cysteine through the conserved F or W. D genes are given only for firm matches. The size of a clone is reported for some rows only, either as once, few or many, or as a class for expanded clones.

cdr3_nt	cdr3_aa	d_call	clone_size	v_call	j_call
TGTGCCAGCTCACCTAGCATTTGGGAAAAACTGTTTTTT	CASSPSIWEKLFF	-	-	TRBV18	TRBJ1-4
TGCAGCGTTGATTCGGGGGAGGCCAAAAACATTCAGTACTTC	CSVDSGEAKNIQYF	-	-	TRBV29-1	TRBJ2-4
TGTGCCAGCACCCCAAGAGGGTCCTATGGCTACACCTTC	CASTPRGSYGYTF	-	-	TRBV7-9	TRBJ1-2
TGTGCCAGCAGCTTAAGGACGGGACAGGGGCAGGAGGAGCAGTACTTC	CASSLRTGQGQEEQYF	TRBD1	-	TRBV11-3	TRBJ2-7
TGTGCCACCAGCAGTTTCGGGGTCGGAGGGACTGAAGCTTTCTTT	CATSSFGVGGTEAFF	-	-	TRBV15	TRBJ1-1
TGTGCCAGCTCACCCCTCGACAGGACACCTTCTGGAAACACCATATATTTT	CASSPLDRTPSGNTIYF	-	-	TRBV18	TRBJ1-3
TGTGCCTGGAACCGGGACAGTGTTTTCTATGGCTACACCTTC	CAWNRDSVFYGYTF	TRBD1	once	TRBV30	TRBJ1-2
TGTGCCAGTAACCTCGGGAGGGCAAACACCGGGGAGCTGTTTTTT	CASNLGRANTGELFF	TRBD2	-	TRBV19	TRBJ2-2
TGTGCCAGCAGCTTCTGGACAGTCCAAGAGACCCAGTACTTC	CASSFWTVQETQYF	-	-	TRBV5-6	TRBJ2-5
TGTGCCAGTAGTATCAGGGCCAATCAGCCCCAGCATTTT	CASSIRANQPQHF	-	-	TRBV19	TRBJ1-5
TGTGCCAGCAGCTTAGACTCTCCGAGCCATGAGCAGTTCTTC	CASSLDSPSHEQFF	-	-	TRBV11-3	TRBJ2-1
TGTGCCAGCAGTCAAGACCCGGGAGAGACCCAGTACTTC	CASSQDPGETQYF	-	many	TRBV5-5	TRBJ2-5
TGTGCCAGTACCTCGGGGTCTACTGGGGCCAACGTCCTGACTTTC	CASTSGSTGANVLTF	-	-	TRBV19	TRBJ2-6
TGTGCCAGCAGCTTAGTGTCCAGCGGGGGGGCAACAGATACGCAGTATTTT	CASSLVSSGGATDTQYF	TRBD2	-	TRBV11-2	TRBJ2-3
TGTGCCAGCAGCCGAATTCGCGAGAGCTCCTACGAGCAGTACTTC	CASSRIRESSYEQYF	-	once	TRBV27	TRBJ2-7
TGTGCCAGCACTCCCCGGACAGGTGCCCCATTCGGGAATTCACCCCTCCACTTT	CASTPRTGAPFGNSPLHF	TRBD1	-	TRBV11-3	TRBJ1-6
TGTGCCAGCAGCCAACGGGGACAAGGGGGGACCCAGTACTTC	CASSQRGQGGTQYF	-	-	TRBV28	TRBJ2-5
TGTGCCAGCAGTTTATCCCGACAGGGTACCTACGAGCAGTACTTC	CASSLSRQGTYEQYF	TRBD1	-	TRBV27	TRBJ2-7
TGTGCCAGCTCACCGTCACAGGACACTGAAGCTTTCTTT	CASSPSQDTEAFF	-	-	TRBV18	TRBJ1-1
TGTGCCAGCAGACTTACCGGGAGCTACGAGCAGTACTTC	CASRLTGSYEQYF	-	once	TRBV11-2	TRBJ2-7
TGTGCCAGCAGCTTGGTTCTAGCGACGGGTAACAATGAGCAGTTCTTC	CASSLVLATGNNEQFF	-	-	TRBV5-5	TRBJ2-1
TGCGCCAGCAGCAAACCGACAGTACCCTACGAGCAGTACTTC	CASSKPTVPYEQYF	-	-	TRBV4-1	TRBJ2-7
TGTGCCAGCAGGCCGGGACAGTCCTACGAGCAGTACTTC	CASRPGQSYEQYF	TRBD1	-	TRBV6-5	TRBJ2-7
TGTGCCAGCAGCGCGGAAGGACAGTTTCAAGAGACCCAGTACTTC	CASSAEGQFQETQYF	-	-	TRBV25-1	TRBJ2-5
TGTGCCAGCAGCCAGGAATGGGGAGTTAACTATGGCTACACCTTC	CASSQEWGVNYGYTF	-	-	TRBV3-1/TRBV3-2	TRBJ1-2
TGTGCCTGGAGTGGCGGGACAGTACCTAATGAAAAACTGTTTTTT	CAWSGGTVPNEKLFF	TRBD1	-	TRBV30	TRBJ1-4
TGTGCCAGCAGCCGGGGGACAGGGGGCACAGATACGCAGTATTTT	CASSRGTGGTDTQYF	TRBD1	few	TRBV3-1/TRBV3-2	TRBJ2-3
TGTGCCAGCAGCTCGGTGGGGACAGCGACCACAGATACGCAGTATTTT	CASSSVGTATTDTQYF	TRBD1	-	TRBV3-1/TRBV3-2	TRBJ2-3
TGTGCCTGGAGTATTGGCATCAATCAGCCCCAGCATTTT	CAWSIGINQPQHF	-	-	TRBV30	TRBJ1-5
TGTGCCAGCAGTTTCAAACTAAAGAAGACTGAAGCTTTCTTT	CASSFKLKKTEAFF	-	-	TRBV6-2/TRBV6-3	TRBJ1-1
TGTGCCAGTAGTACCTTGAGAGGGTCCTATGGCTACACCTTC	CASSTLRGSYGYTF	-	-	TRBV19	TRBJ1-2
TGTGCAAGTCGCTTAGTCAGGAGGTCGGGTCCGGTGGACAGGGAGGTTTATGGCTACACCTTC	CASRLVRRSGPVDREVYGYTF	-	once	TRBV12-2	TRBJ1-2
TGTGCCAGCAGCTTAGAGTCGGGAAGGGGGGGCGGTGGTGGCTACACCTTC	CASSLESGRGGGGGYTF	-	-	TRBV7-2	TRBJ1-2
TGTGCCAGCAGTTTCCCCACGAGGGGACTAGCGGGAGTCTACGAGCAGTACTTC	CASSFPTRGLAGVYEQYF	TRBD2	-	TRBV28	TRBJ2-7
TGTGCCAGCAGCTTCGGGACTAGCGGGGTGGAGGGTACGCAGTATTTT	CASSFGTSGVEGTQYF	TRBD2	-	TRBV7-6	TRBJ2-3